This record covers a single T cell receptor (beta chain). Its target is unknown. This sample is part of a study of a mutant IDH1 vaccine in newly diagnosed glioma. Study summary: Patients got their first vaccination 4-6 weeks after radiotherapy alone, or with temozolomide cycles. It was radiotherapy, temozolomide, or both that patients received previously, with most receiving both. Whole-study findings and limits: Overall, just under 95% of patients had vaccine-induced immune responses.

The time point is: week 11, during vaccination. Doses consisted of 300 ug of mutant IDH1 20-mer peptide each, paired with topical imiquimod. Donors had new IDH1-mutant astrocytomas of WHO grade 3 or 4 (ATRX-lost). The repertoire was sequenced with immunoSEQ multiplex PCR; TCRdb's copy has only in-frame clones and lacks some. The sample shows about 24,000 clones, roughly 85% of them seen only once. This clonotype was sampled from a man between 35 and 55 years old with glioma. The material sequenced was PBMCs, taken from a glioma patient whose treatment included an IDH1 peptide vaccine.

The CDR3, as DNA: TGCGCCAGCAGCTCTGCCGGGACCAGGGGCACTGAAGCTTTCTTT. Encoded protein: CASSSAGTRGTEAFF. J is TRBJ1-1 and V is TRBV5-1, with a weak D call TRBD1 (6 bases). Germline V gives CDR1 SGHRS, CDR2 YFSETQ. Trimming left V 3 bases short and J 4 bases short, with 16 bases between. The CDR3 loop spans 15 amino acids.